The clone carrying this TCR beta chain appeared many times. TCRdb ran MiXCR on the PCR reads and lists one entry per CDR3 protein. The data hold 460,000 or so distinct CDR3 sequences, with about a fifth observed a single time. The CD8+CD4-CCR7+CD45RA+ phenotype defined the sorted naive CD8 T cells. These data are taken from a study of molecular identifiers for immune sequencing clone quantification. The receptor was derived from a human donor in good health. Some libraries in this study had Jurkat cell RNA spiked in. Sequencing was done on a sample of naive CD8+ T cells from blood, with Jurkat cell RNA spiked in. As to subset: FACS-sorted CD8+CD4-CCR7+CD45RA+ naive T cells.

The CDR3 coding sequence is TGCAGTGCACGTCCCAGGGAGGGCCAAGCTTATAACTATGGCTACACCTTC. It codes for CSARPREGQAYNYGYTF. The chain employs TRBV20-1 and TRBJ1-2, with D tentatively TRBD1 (5 bases). V dropped 6 bases and J dropped 1 base, with 24 bases sitting between them. This CDR3 is built from 17 residues. Per the germline V gene, CDR1 is DFQATT and CDR2 is SNEGSKA (reference sequence).